This is a list of T cell receptor beta chains from one sample in a study of identical twins. Each CDR3 protein is one row after TCRdb ran MiXCR on the 5' RACE reads. The sample carries a few hundred thousand distinct CDR3 sequences, about 8.5% recorded once. These data also formed part of another study, on yellow fever vaccine responses in identical twins.

Sample: CD8+ T cells sorted from blood. These receptors all stem from a woman younger than 35 in good health. The CDR3 runs from the conserved cysteine through the conserved F or W. The D gene is left open where the match is weak. Part of the rows lack a size; the others show once, few, many or a class for expanded clones.

CASTSGTSHNEQFF	TGTGCCAGCACTTCCGGGACTTCTCACAATGAGCAGTTCTTC	TRBV27	TRBJ2-1	NA	many
CASSSDGGEPQHF	TGTGCCAGCAGCTCCGACGGGGGAGAGCCCCAGCATTTT	TRBV12-3/TRBV12-4	TRBJ1-5	NA	many
CASSQVVKSWYEQYF	TGTGCCAGCAGCCAAGTTGTCAAGTCTTGGTACGAGCAGTACTTC	TRBV14	TRBJ2-7	NA	few
CASSLDLRGQYF	TGTGCCAGCAGCTTAGACCTACGTGGTCAGTACTTC	TRBV7-9	TRBJ2-4	NA	NA
CASSLRTGGYEQYF	TGTGCCAGCAGCCTCAGGACAGGGGGGTACGAGCAGTACTTC	TRBV14	TRBJ2-7	TRBD1	many
CAWSHTGNEQFF	TGTGCCTGGAGCCACACGGGGAATGAGCAGTTCTTC	TRBV30	TRBJ2-1	NA	NA
CASSSELSYNEQFF	TGTGCCAGCAGTTCGGAGTTGTCCTACAATGAGCAGTTCTTC	TRBV27	TRBJ2-1	NA	few
CSVEGLGSTYEQYF	TGCAGCGTTGAAGGGCTGGGTAGCACCTACGAGCAGTACTTC	TRBV29-1	TRBJ2-7	NA	few
CASREGTSSSYEQYF	TGTGCCAGCAGGGAGGGGACTAGCTCCTCCTACGAGCAGTACTTC	TRBV7-9	TRBJ2-7	TRBD2	many
CASSEALGDHGYGYTF	TGTGCCAGCAGTGAAGCGTTAGGGGATCACGGCTATGGCTACACCTTC	TRBV2	TRBJ1-2	NA	once
CASNPGGETQYF	TGTGCCAGCAACCCGGGAGGGGAGACCCAGTACTTC	TRBV6-5	TRBJ2-5	TRBD2	few